This T cell receptor (beta chain) was found in a study of T cell repertoires in cytomegalovirus infection. TCRdb called the reads again in MiXCR, with one record for every CDR3 protein. Seen here are around 900,000 distinct CDR3 sequences, around 29% observed once, and the top ten hold over 11%. Notes on this clonotype: The antigen is undetermined.

Between the trimmed V and J ends, which lost 9 bases and 3 bases, there was a span of 8 bases. There are 12 residues in the CDR3. Germline lookup yields CDR1 MNHEY and CDR2 SMNVEV (reference sequence). The material was cultured CD8+ T cells from PBMCs, obtained from culture after CMV antigen stimulation. The source is a human donor in good health (CMV status not recorded). Some clones in this sample may be carry-over from other donors' samples. The V call is TRBV27, the J call TRBJ1-4; tentatively, D is TRBD1 (5 bases). DNA of the CDR3: TGTGCCAGTTCGGGACCTAATGAAAAACTGTTTTTT. It yields the protein CASSGPNEKLFF.